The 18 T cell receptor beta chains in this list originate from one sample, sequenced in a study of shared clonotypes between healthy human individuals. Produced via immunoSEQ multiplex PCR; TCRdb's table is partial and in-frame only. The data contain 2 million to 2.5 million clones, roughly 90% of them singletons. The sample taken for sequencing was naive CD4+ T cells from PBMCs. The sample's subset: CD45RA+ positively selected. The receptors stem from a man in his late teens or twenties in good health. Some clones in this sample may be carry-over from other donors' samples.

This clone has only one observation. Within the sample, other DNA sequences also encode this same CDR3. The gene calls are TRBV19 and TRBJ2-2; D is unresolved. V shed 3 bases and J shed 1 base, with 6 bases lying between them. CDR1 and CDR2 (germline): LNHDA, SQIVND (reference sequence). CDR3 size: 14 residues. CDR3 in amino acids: CASSMSRNTGELFF. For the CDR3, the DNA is TGTGCCAGTAGTATGTCCAGGAACACCGGGGAGCTGTTTTTT.

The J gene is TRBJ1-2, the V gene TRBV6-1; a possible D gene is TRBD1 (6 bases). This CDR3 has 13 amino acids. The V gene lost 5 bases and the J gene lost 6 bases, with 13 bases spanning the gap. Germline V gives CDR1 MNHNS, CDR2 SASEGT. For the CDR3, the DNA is TGTGCCAGCAGTTCACAGGGAAACCATGGCTACACCTTC. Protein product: CASSSQGNHGYTF.

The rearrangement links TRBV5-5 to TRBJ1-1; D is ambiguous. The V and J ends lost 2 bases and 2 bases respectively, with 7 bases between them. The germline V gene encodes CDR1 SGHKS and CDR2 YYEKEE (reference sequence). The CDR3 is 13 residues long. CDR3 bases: TGTGCCAGCAGCTTTGGTGCCAACACTGAAGCTTTCTTT. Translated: CASSFGANTEAFF.

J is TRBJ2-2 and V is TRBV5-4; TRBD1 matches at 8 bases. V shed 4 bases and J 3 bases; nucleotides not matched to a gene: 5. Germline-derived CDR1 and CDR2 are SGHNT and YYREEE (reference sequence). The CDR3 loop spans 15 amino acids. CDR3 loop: CASSGGQGDTGELFF. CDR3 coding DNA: TGTGCCAGCAGCGGAGGACAGGGCGACACCGGGGAGCTGTTTTTT.

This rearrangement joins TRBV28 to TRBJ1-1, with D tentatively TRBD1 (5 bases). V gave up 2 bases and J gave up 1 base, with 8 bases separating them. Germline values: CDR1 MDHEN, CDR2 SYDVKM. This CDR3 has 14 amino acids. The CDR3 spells CASSLHGTNTEAFF. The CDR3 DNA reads TGTGCCAGCAGTTTACATGGGACGAACACTGAAGCTTTCTTT.

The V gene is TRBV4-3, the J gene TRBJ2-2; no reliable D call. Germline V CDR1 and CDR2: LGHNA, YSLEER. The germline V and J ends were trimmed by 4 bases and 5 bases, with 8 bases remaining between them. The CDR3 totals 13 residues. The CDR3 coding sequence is TGCGCCAGCAGCCCGAGGCTAACCGGGGAGCTGTTTTTT. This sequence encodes CASSPRLTGELFF.

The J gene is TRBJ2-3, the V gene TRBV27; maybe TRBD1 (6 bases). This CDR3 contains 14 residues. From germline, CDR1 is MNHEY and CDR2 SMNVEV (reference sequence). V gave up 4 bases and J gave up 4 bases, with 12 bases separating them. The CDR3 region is CASSSQGRADTQYF. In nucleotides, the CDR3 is TGTGCCAGCAGTTCACAGGGACGGGCAGATACGCAGTATTTT.

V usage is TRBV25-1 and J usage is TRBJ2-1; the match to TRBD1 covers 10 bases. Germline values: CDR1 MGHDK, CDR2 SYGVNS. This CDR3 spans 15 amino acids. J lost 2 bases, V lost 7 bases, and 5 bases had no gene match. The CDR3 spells CASTLTGGPYNEQFF. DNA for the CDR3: TGTGCCAGCACCTTGACAGGGGGCCCCTACAATGAGCAGTTCTTC.

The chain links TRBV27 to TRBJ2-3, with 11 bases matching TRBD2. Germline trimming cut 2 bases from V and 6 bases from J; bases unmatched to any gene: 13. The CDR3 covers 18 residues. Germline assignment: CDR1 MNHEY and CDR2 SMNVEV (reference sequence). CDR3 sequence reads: CASSLPGTSGTGADTQYF. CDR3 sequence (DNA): TGTGCCAGCAGTTTACCCGGGACTAGCGGCACTGGGGCGGATACGCAGTATTTT.

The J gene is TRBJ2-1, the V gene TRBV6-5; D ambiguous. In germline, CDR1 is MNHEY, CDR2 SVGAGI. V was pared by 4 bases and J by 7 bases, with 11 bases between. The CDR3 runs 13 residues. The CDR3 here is CASSSSTLNEQFF. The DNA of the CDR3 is TGTGCCAGCAGTTCGTCTACCTTGAATGAGCAGTTCTTC.

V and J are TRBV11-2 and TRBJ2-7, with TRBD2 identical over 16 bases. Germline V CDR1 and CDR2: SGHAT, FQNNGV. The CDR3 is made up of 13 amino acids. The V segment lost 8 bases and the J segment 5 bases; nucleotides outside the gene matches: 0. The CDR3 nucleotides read TGTGCCAGCGGGACTAGCGGGAGGGACGAGCAGTACTTC. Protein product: CASGTSGRDEQYF.

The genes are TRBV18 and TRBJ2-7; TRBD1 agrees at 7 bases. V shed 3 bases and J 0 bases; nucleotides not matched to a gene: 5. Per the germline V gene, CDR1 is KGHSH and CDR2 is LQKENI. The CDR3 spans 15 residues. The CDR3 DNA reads TGTGCCAGCTCACCCGGACAGGTCCCCTCCTACGAGCAGTACTTC. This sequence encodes CASSPGQVPSYEQYF.

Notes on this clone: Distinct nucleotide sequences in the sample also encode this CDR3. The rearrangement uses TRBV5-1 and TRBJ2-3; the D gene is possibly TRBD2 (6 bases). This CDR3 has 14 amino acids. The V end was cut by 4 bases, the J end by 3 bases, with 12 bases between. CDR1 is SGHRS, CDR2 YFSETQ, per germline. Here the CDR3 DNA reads TGCGCCAGCAGCCTGGAGGGCTTGACAGATACGCAGTATTTT. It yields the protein CASSLEGLTDTQYF.

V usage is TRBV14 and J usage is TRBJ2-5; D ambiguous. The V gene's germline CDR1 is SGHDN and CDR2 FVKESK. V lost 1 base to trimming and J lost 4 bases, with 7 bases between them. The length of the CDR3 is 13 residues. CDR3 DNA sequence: TGTGCCAGCAGCCAAGGGGCCTTAGAGACCCAGTACTTC. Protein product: CASSQGALETQYF.

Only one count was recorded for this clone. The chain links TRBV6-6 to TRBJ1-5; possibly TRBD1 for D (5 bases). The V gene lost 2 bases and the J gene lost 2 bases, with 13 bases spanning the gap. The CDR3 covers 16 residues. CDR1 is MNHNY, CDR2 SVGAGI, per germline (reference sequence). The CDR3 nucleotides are TGTGCCAGCAGTTACATCCTAGGGGCGGGCAATCAGCCCCAGCATTTT. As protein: CASSYILGAGNQPQHF.

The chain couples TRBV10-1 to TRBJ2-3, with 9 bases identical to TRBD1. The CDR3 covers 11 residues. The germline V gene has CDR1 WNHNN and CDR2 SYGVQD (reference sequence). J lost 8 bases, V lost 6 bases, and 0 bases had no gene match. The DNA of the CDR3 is TGCGCCAGCAGGACAGGGGGTACGCAGTATTTT. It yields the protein CASRTGGTQYF.

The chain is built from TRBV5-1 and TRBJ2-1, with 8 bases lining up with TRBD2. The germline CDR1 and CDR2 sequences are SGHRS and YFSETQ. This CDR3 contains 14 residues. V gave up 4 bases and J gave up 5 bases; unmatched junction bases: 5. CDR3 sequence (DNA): TGCGCCAGCAGCGCAACTAGCGGTAACAATGAGCAGTTCTTC. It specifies CASSATSGNNEQFF.

The CDR3 region has the DNA TGCGCCAGCAGCCTGGCGATTACCTACGAGCAGTACTTC. Its translation is CASSLAITYEQYF. The chain joins TRBV4-3 to TRBJ2-7, with no clear D. This CDR3 contains 13 residues. Trimming took 4 bases from V and 2 from J, leaving 9 bases between them. Germline CDR1 and CDR2: LGHNA and YSLEER.